This T cell receptor (beta chain) was observed in a study of Graves' ophthalmopathy and Graves' hyperthyroidism. CDR3 length: 14 amino acids. Germline lookup yields CDR1 MGHRA and CDR2 YSYEKL. The V and J ends lost 3 bases and 7 bases respectively, with 15 bases between them. RNA transcripts were the source from which TCR beta CDR3 regions were amplified. Amplification began with first-round RT-PCR using HTBI primers, then second-round multiplex PCR was performed. TCRdb reprocessed the multiplex PCR reads via MiXCR and lists one record per CDR3 protein. There are about 370,000 distinct CDR3 sequences in the sample; about 18% occur only once, and roughly 2.3% lies in the top ten.

The source is an adult woman with stable Graves' hyperthyroidism. What was sequenced was peripheral blood. This chain connects TRBV4-1 to TRBJ1-1, with D possibly matching TRBD1 (6 bases). The CDR3 reads CASSQRQGNVEAFF. CDR3 coding DNA: TGCGCCAGCAGCCAGAGGCAGGGGAATGTTGAAGCTTTCTTT.